The 29 T cell receptor beta chains below come from one sample, sequenced in a study of identical twins. Each CDR3 protein is one row after TCRdb ran MiXCR on the 5' RACE reads. The table includes 450,000 to 600,000 distinct CDR3 sequences, around 24% detected once. These data were likewise used in another study, on yellow fever vaccine responses in identical twins.

Sequencing was performed on CD4+ T cells sorted from blood. The receptors derive from a woman younger than 35 in good health.

V is TRBV13 and J is TRBJ2-1, with TRBD1 identical over 9 bases. Germline V gene data show CDR1 as PRHDT and CDR2 as FYEKMQ (reference sequence). Germline trimming cut 3 bases from V and 0 bases from J; bases unmatched to any gene: 24. There are 23 residues in the CDR3. CDR3 loop: CASSLSTIGTGLLRRGSYNEQFF. The CDR3 bases are TGTGCCAGCAGCTTGTCAACCATCGGGACAGGGCTTCTCAGGCGGGGCTCCTACAATGAGCAGTTCTTC.

This clonotype was counted only a few times. This chain uses TRBV5-1 with TRBJ2-5; D is perhaps TRBD1 or TRBD2 (5 bases each). CDR1 is SGHRS and CDR2 is YFSETQ in the germline V gene. This CDR3 has 16 amino acids. V was trimmed by 0 bases and J by 2 bases, leaving 14 bases between them. CDR3 coding DNA: TGCGCCAGCAGCTTGGTCGGGACGGGAAAACAAGAGACCCAGTACTTC. Its protein is CASSLVGTGKQETQYF.

This clonotype was counted only a few times. The chain employs TRBV25-1 and TRBJ1-1, with 7 bases identical to TRBD1. Germline V gene data show CDR1 as MGHDK and CDR2 as SYGVNS. The V segment lost 8 bases and the J segment 2 bases; nucleotides outside the gene matches: 11. This CDR3 has 15 amino acids. CDR3 coding DNA: TGTGCCAGCCAACGGGGAGGGGGCCTAAACACTGAAGCTTTCTTT. Translated: CASQRGGGLNTEAFF.

The chain joins TRBV10-3 to TRBJ2-7, with 13 nucleotides matching TRBD2. After removal of 3 bases from V and 0 bases from J, the junction contained 5 bases not matched to a gene. The CDR3 covers 17 residues. Germline V gives CDR1 ENHRY, CDR2 SYGVKD. The CDR3 DNA sequence: TGTGCCATCAGTGACGGACTAGCGGGAGAGAGCTCCTACGAGCAGTACTTC. This gives the protein CAISDGLAGESSYEQYF.

This clonotype appeared a few times. Here the CDR3 DNA reads TGTGCCAGCAGTTTAAAGGTTCTAGCGGGCAACACCGGGGAGCTGTTTTTT. Its translation is CASSLKVLAGNTGELFF. The V and J genes are TRBV12-3 or TRBV12-4 and TRBJ2-2; TRBD2 matches at 8 bases. With V trimmed by 2 bases and J by 2 bases, 7 bases remained unmatched. The length of the CDR3 is 17 residues.

V gene TRBV5-1 combines with J gene TRBJ2-7, with D unresolved. CDR3 size: 15 residues. Deletions cut 0 bases from V and 2 bases from J, with 12 bases between. Germline V CDR1 and CDR2: SGHRS, YFSETQ. The DNA of the CDR3 is TGCGCCAGCAGCTTGGGCGGCGCTCGGACCTACGAGCAGTACTTC. This gives the protein CASSLGGARTYEQYF.

The chain is built from TRBV6-1 and TRBJ2-5, with TRBD2 identical over 8 bases. The ends lost 7 bases at V and 5 bases at J; junction bases unmatched: 6. This CDR3 comprises 13 residues. Germline lookup yields CDR1 MNHNS and CDR2 SASEGT. CDR3 sequence reads: CASIRAGVETQYF. The CDR3, as DNA: TGTGCCAGCATTCGAGCGGGGGTCGAGACCCAGTACTTC.

V gene TRBV6-1 combines with J gene TRBJ1-4, with D uncertain. This CDR3 comprises 16 residues. The V gene lost 2 bases and the J gene lost 0 bases, with 10 bases spanning the gap. Germline V lookup: CDR1 MNHNS, CDR2 SASEGT. CDR3 region: CASSEIGPATNEKLFF. The CDR3 nucleotides are TGTGCCAGCAGTGAAATCGGCCCTGCAACTAATGAAAAACTGTTTTTT.

This clonotype was counted a few times. The chain is built from TRBV28 and TRBJ2-7, with TRBD1 identical over 7 bases. The CDR3 extends over 15 amino acids. The junction had 11 bases not matched to a gene; V was cut back by 6 bases and J by 3 bases. Per the germline V gene, CDR1 is MDHEN and CDR2 is SYDVKM. The CDR3 loop reads CASRKADRNLYEQYF. CDR3 sequence (DNA): TGTGCCAGCAGAAAAGCGGACAGGAACCTCTACGAGCAGTACTTC.

The chain couples TRBV12-3 or TRBV12-4 to TRBJ2-6; D assignment may be TRBD1 or TRBD2 (5 bases each). CDR3 length: 16 residues. V was shortened by 6 bases and J by 0 bases, with 12 bases between the two germline ends. CDR3 in amino acids: CASSWDLNSGANVLTF. The CDR3, as DNA: TGTGCCAGCAGCTGGGACCTAAACTCTGGGGCCAACGTCCTGACTTTC.

There are a few counts of this clonotype. The chain is built from TRBV29-1 and TRBJ2-7; tentative D call: TRBD1 (5 bases). The V and J ends lost 7 bases and 3 bases respectively, with 10 bases between them. This CDR3 is built from 11 residues. Per germline, CDR1 SQVTM and CDR2 ANQGSEA. The CDR3 region is CSASDNYEQYV. The CDR3 coding sequence is TGCAGCGCATCGGACAACTACGAGCAGTACGTC.

The V and J genes are TRBV20-1 and TRBJ2-7; 8 bases match TRBD1. The V gene's germline CDR1 is DFQATT and CDR2 SNEGSKA (reference sequence). CDR3 length: 14 amino acids. The V gene end was trimmed by 7 bases and the J gene end by 3 bases; junction bases not matched to a gene: 11. The CDR3 region has the DNA TGCAGTGTCAGCCCGGGACAGGTATACTACGAGCAGTACTTC. It is translated as CSVSPGQVYYEQYF.

This clonotype was seen a few times. The V and J genes are TRBV12-3 or TRBV12-4 and TRBJ1-2; 10 nucleotides align to TRBD1. CDR3 length equals 15 residues. V lost 5 bases, J lost 7 bases, and 10 bases stayed unmatched. CDR3 sequence: CASSNAWDRGVGYTF. The CDR3 DNA reads as TGTGCCAGCAGTAACGCTTGGGACAGGGGAGTTGGCTACACCTTC.

V gene TRBV29-1 combines with J gene TRBJ1-2; 7 bases agree with TRBD1. J was trimmed by 2 bases and V by 4 bases; bases with no gene match: 7. The CDR3 consists of 14 residues. CDR1 SQVTM and CDR2 ANQGSEA come from the germline V gene. CDR3 loop: CSVAKTGVNYGYTF. CDR3 DNA sequence: TGCAGCGTTGCTAAAACAGGGGTCAACTATGGCTACACCTTC.

This clonotype was detected a few times. V is TRBV5-1 and J is TRBJ2-1, with D possibly being TRBD1 (6 bases). The germline V and J ends were trimmed by 0 bases and 0 bases, with 10 bases remaining between them. CDR3 length: 16 residues. The germline V gene encodes CDR1 SGHRS and CDR2 YFSETQ. The CDR3 loop is CASSLAGVGSYNEQFF. In DNA form, the CDR3 reads TGCGCCAGCAGCTTGGCAGGGGTCGGCTCCTACAATGAGCAGTTCTTC.

This clonotype was counted a few times. The genes are TRBV10-3 and TRBJ1-1, with D tentatively TRBD1 (6 bases). V was trimmed by 0 bases and J by 8 bases, leaving 19 bases between them. The CDR3 has 16 amino acids. The germline CDR1 and CDR2 sequences are ENHRY and SYGVKD. The CDR3 region has the DNA TGTGCCATCAGTGAGTCCATTGGAAGGGCAGGGGAAGAAGCTTTCTTT. Amino acid sequence: CAISESIGRAGEEAFF.

Ten or more counts support this clonotype. The chain links TRBV12-3 or TRBV12-4 to TRBJ2-3, with D perhaps TRBD1 or TRBD2 (5 bases each). There are 15 residues in the CDR3. V lost 5 bases and J 5 bases, leaving 17 bases between the germline ends. The CDR3 spells CASSPRDPVRDTQYF. The CDR3 DNA sequence: TGTGCCAGCAGTCCCCGGGACCCTGTAAGAGATACGCAGTATTTT.

This clonotype was found a few times. The chain has TRBV20-1 and TRBJ2-5; no reliable D call. Germline loops: CDR1 DFQATT, CDR2 SNEGSKA (reference sequence). V lost 0 bases and J 1 base, leaving 12 bases between the germline ends. The CDR3 totals 15 residues. CDR3 protein: CSARDLSELQETQYF. CDR3 DNA sequence: TGCAGTGCTAGAGACCTCTCGGAGCTCCAAGAGACCCAGTACTTC.

This clonotype was counted between two and nine times. The gene calls are TRBV5-1 and TRBJ2-1; D is uncertain. The CDR3 extends over 16 amino acids. Germline V gene lookup returns CDR1 SGHRS and CDR2 YFSETQ. V lost 0 bases to trimming and J lost 5 bases, with 15 bases between them. CDR3 coding DNA: TGCGCCAGCAGCTTGGGAACGCACCGCGCAAACAATGAGCAGTTCTTC. Its translation: CASSLGTHRANNEQFF.

The V and J genes are TRBV5-6 and TRBJ2-2; D ambiguous. This CDR3 has 15 amino acids. The germline CDR1 and CDR2 sequences are SGHDT and YYEEEE. Between the trimmed V and J ends, which lost 4 bases and 1 base, there was a span of 11 bases. The CDR3: CASSPHGGNTGELFF. In DNA form, the CDR3 reads TGTGCCAGCAGCCCCCACGGCGGGAACACCGGGGAGCTGTTTTTT.

This clonotype was seen a single time. CDR3 nucleotides: TGTGCCAGCAGCCACCCCGGGACTAGCGGGAGGTATGAGCAGTTCTTC. This sequence encodes CASSHPGTSGRYEQFF. The rearrangement uses TRBV14 and TRBJ2-1, with TRBD2 identical over 15 bases. Looked up from germline, CDR1 is SGHDN and CDR2 is FVKESK. Unmatched junction bases numbered 5, after V lost 3 bases and J lost 8 bases. The CDR3 has 16 amino acids.

This clonotype was detected a few times. V usage is TRBV25-1 and J usage is TRBJ2-3; 9 nucleotides align to TRBD2. The germline V gene has CDR1 MGHDK and CDR2 SYGVNS. The CDR3 has 16 residues. After removal of 1 base from V and 1 base from J, the junction contained 3 bases not matched to a gene. The CDR3: CASSESKREGTDTQYF. The DNA for the CDR3 is TGTGCCAGCAGTGAATCGAAGCGGGAGGGCACAGATACGCAGTATTTT.

This clonotype was counted only a few times. The DNA of the CDR3 is TGTGCCAGCAGCCAGGAACAGGCTAGCGGGACCTACAATGAGCAGTTCTTC. Translation gives CASSQEQASGTYNEQFF. The chain combines TRBV4-2 with TRBJ2-1, with 9 nucleotides matching TRBD2. J was trimmed by 2 bases and V by 3 bases; bases with no gene match: 8. CDR1 is LGHNA, CDR2 YNFKEQ, per germline. The length of the CDR3 is 17 residues.

This chain uses TRBV20-1 with TRBJ2-1, with 9 bases that match TRBD2. This CDR3 has 16 residues. Trimming took 4 bases from V and 4 from J; bases not matched to a gene: 11. Germline V gives CDR1 DFQATT, CDR2 SNEGSKA (reference sequence). The CDR3 bases are TGCAGTGCTATACGACTAGCGGTTAATCAGTACAATGAGCAGTTCTTC. Translated: CSAIRLAVNQYNEQFF.

V and J are TRBV5-1 and TRBJ2-5; tentatively, D is TRBD1 or TRBD2 (5 bases each). The germline gives CDR1 SGHRS, CDR2 YFSETQ. V gave up 4 bases and J gave up 4 bases, with 20 bases separating them. The CDR3 consists of 16 residues. The CDR3 protein is CASSPGLGTTGETQYF. The CDR3 DNA sequence: TGCGCCAGCAGCCCGGGGCTGGGGACCACTGGAGAGACCCAGTACTTC.

The chain has TRBV10-3 and TRBJ2-3, with 7 bases aligning to TRBD1. Germline V gene sequence: CDR1 ENHRY, CDR2 SYGVKD. V lost 0 bases to trimming and J lost 4 bases; unmatched junction nucleotides: 1. The CDR3 has 14 residues. The CDR3 loop reads CAISESTGPDTQYF. DNA for the CDR3: TGTGCCATCAGTGAGTCGACAGGGCCAGATACGCAGTATTTT.

For this clonotype: The CDR3 does not end in the conserved phenylalanine or tryptophan, so this is likely a read error. The rearrangement links TRBV3-1 to TRBJ2-1, with 7 bases aligning to TRBD1. Per the germline V gene, CDR1 is LGHDT and CDR2 is YNNKEL (reference sequence). The CDR3 runs to 17 residues. V gave up 0 bases and J gave up 4 bases; unmatched junction bases: 9. Written as DNA, the CDR3 is TGTGCCAGCAGCCAAGACGCCCGACAGGGCTGGTACAATGAGCAGTTCTTA. Its translation is CASSQDARQGWYNEQFL.

This clonotype came up a few times. This chain links TRBV5-1 with TRBJ2-5; 7 bases line up with TRBD2. Germline assignment: CDR1 SGHRS and CDR2 YFSETQ. With 4 bases clipped from V and 4 bases from J, the junction kept 13 bases outside the gene matches. This CDR3 region has 16 residues. CDR3 DNA sequence: TGCGCCAGCAGCCCGGGGGACTATCCAAGGATAGAGACCCAGTACTTC. This encodes CASSPGDYPRIETQYF.

V usage is TRBV12-3 or TRBV12-4 and J usage is TRBJ1-2, with D uncertain. V was trimmed by 3 bases and J by 6 bases, leaving 8 bases between them. This CDR3 contains 12 residues. CDR3 DNA: TGTGCCAGCAGTTTTTCGGGGAATGGCTACACCTTC. Protein product: CASSFSGNGYTF.